This TCR beta chain is drawn from a study of T-cell memory formation after mild COVID-19. This clonotype came up a few times. Antigen unknown. This CDR3 contains 16 residues. V dropped 4 bases and J dropped 3 bases, with 17 bases sitting between them. Germline V gives CDR1 SGHTA, CDR2 FQGTGA. Study findings and constraints: Clones contracting day 15 to 85 were balanced CD4/CD8; later expanders leaned CD4+. Clones from the second wave (peaking day 37) had unconfirmed SARS-CoV-2 specificity. Contracting clones localized mainly to CM and EM when CD4+ and mainly to EMRA when CD8+.

Constant-segment primers served in 5'RACE that generated TCR alpha and TCR beta cDNA libraries bearing sample barcodes and UMIs. TCRdb fed the 5' RACE reads into MiXCR, producing one record per CDR3 protein. Here the sample spans around 340,000 distinct CDR3 sequences, about a sixth being singletons. Material for sequencing was PBMCs or a T cell subset sorted from them (not recorded which). The rearrangement uses TRBV7-3 and TRBJ2-3, with D possibly being TRBD2 (6 bases). The clonotype comes from a man younger than 35 who had mild COVID-19 (a few samples of this study predate the infection). Cell type and time point are not known. The CDR3 DNA is TGTGCCAGCAGCTCGGGCGCTTTGGGACTTACAGATACGCAGTATTTT. Its protein is CASSSGALGLTDTQYF.